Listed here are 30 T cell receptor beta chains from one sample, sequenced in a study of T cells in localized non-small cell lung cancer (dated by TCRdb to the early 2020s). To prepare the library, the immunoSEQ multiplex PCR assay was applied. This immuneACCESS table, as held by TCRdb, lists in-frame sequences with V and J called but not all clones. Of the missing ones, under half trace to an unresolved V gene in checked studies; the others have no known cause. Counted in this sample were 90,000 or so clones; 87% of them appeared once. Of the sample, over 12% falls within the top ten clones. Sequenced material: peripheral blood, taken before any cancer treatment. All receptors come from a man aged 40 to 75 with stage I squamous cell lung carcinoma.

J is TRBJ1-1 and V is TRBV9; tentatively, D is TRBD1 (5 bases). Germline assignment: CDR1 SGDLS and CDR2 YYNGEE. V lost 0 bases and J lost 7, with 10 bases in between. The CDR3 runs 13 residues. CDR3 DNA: TGTGCCAGCAGCGTAGCTAGGGGAGGTGAAGCTTTCTTT. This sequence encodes CASSVARGGEAFF.

For the CDR3, the DNA is TGCGCCAGCCAAAGAGATTACGTTTACAATGAGCAGTTCTTC. Its translation: CASQRDYVYNEQFF. The chain carries TRBV5-1 and TRBJ2-1; D not certain. From germline, CDR1 is SGHRS and CDR2 YFSETQ. Trimming took 7 bases from V and 4 from J, leaving 15 bases between them. The CDR3 spans 14 residues.

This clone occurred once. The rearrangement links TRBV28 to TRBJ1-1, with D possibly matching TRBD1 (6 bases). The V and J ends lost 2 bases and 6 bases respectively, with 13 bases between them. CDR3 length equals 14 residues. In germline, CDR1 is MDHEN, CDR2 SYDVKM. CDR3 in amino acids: CASSLEGGRAEAFF. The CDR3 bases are TGTGCCAGCAGTTTAGAGGGGGGAAGGGCTGAAGCTTTCTTT. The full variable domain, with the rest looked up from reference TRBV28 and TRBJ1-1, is DVKVTQSSRYLVKRTGEKVFLECVQDMDHENMFWYRQDPGLGLRLIYFSYDVKMKEKGDIPEGYSVSREKKERFSLILESASTNQTSMYLCASSLEGGRAEAFFGQGTRLTVV.

CDR3 in amino acids: CASSLTPRWGAGTDTQYF. Here the CDR3 DNA reads TGTGCCAGCAGTTTAACCCCACGGTGGGGGGCGGGGACAGATACGCAGTATTTT. V usage is TRBV27 and J usage is TRBJ2-3; D possibly uses TRBD1 or TRBD2 (6 bases each). The CDR3 runs to 18 residues. Per germline, CDR1 MNHEY and CDR2 SMNVEV (reference sequence). The V end lost 2 bases, the J end lost 3 bases, and 21 bases lay between the germline ends.

CDR3 sequence reads: CASGRNTEAFF. CDR3 in DNA: TGTGCCAGCGGACGAAACACTGAAGCTTTCTTT. The chain links TRBV25-1 to TRBJ1-1; no clear D gene. Per the germline V gene, CDR1 is MGHDK and CDR2 is SYGVNS. The CDR3 is 11 residues long. Trimming removed 8 bases from V and 2 bases from J, with 6 bases in between.

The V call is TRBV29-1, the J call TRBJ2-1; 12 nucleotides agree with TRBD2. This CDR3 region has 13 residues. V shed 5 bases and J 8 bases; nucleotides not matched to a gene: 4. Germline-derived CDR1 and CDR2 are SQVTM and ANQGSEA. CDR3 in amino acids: CSVWTSGEDEQFF. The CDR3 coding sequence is TGCAGCGTTTGGACTAGCGGGGAGGATGAGCAGTTCTTC.

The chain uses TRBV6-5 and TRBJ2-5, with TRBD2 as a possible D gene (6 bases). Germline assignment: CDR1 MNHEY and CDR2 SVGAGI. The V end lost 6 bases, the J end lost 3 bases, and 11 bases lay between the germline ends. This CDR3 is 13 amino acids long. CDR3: CASRPPGEETQYF. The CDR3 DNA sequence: TGTGCCAGCAGACCCCCGGGGGAAGAGACCCAGTACTTC.

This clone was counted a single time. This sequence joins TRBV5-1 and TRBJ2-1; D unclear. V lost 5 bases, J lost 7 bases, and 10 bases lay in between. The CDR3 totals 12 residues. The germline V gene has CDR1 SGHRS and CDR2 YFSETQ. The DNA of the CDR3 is TGCGCCAGCAGTTTACCCGATAATGAGCAGTTCTTC. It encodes CASSLPDNEQFF.

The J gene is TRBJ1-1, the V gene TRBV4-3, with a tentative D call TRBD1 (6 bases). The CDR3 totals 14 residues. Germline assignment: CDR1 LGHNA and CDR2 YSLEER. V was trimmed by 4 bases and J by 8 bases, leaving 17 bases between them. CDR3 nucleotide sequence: TGCGCCAGCAGCCCCACCGGACAGAACCAGGAAGCTTTCTTT. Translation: CASSPTGQNQEAFF.

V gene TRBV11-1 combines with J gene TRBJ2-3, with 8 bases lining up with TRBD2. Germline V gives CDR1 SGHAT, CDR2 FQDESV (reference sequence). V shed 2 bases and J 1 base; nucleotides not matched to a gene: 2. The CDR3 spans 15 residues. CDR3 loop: CASSLQRGRTDTQYF. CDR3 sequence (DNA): TGTGCCAGCAGCTTACAGCGGGGGCGCACAGATACGCAGTATTTT.

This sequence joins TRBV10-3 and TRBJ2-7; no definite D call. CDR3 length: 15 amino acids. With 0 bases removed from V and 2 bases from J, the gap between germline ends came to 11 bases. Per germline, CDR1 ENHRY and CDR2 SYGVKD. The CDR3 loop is CAISESNSATYEQYF. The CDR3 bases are TGTGCCATCAGTGAGTCGAACAGCGCGACCTACGAGCAGTACTTC.

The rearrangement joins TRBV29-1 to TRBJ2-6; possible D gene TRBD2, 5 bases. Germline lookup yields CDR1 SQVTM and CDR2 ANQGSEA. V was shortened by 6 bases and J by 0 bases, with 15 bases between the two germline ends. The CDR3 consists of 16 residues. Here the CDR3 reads CSVQRDTGSGANVLTF. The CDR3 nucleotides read TGCAGCGTCCAGAGGGATACGGGCTCTGGGGCCAACGTCCTGACTTTC.

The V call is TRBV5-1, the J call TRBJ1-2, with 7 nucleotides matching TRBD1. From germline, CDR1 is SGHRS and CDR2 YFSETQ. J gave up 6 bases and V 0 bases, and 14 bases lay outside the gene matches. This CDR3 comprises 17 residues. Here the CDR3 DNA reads TGCGCCAGCAGCTTGGGAAGTGCCCGGGACAGAGTACATGGCTACACCTTC. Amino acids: CASSLGSARDRVHGYTF.

As DNA, the CDR3 is TGCGCCAGCAGCCAACAGGGACAGGGCGGCGGGGAGCTGTTTTTT. This codes for CASSQQGQGGGELFF. The chain uses TRBV4-3 and TRBJ2-2, with 9 positions matching TRBD1. The V segment lost 2 bases and the J segment 7 bases; nucleotides outside the gene matches: 5. CDR3 length: 15 residues. Per the germline V gene, CDR1 is LGHNA and CDR2 is YSLEER.

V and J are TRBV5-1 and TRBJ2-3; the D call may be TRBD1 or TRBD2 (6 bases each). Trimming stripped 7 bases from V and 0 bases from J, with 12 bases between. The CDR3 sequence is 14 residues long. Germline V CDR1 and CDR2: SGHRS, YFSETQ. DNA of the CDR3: TGCGCCAGCCGCCAGGGGACTAGCACAGATACGCAGTATTTT. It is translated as CASRQGTSTDTQYF.

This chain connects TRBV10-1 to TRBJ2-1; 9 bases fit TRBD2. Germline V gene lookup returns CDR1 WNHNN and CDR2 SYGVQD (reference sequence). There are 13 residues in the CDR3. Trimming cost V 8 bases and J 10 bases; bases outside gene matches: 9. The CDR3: CASVAGGPTEQFF. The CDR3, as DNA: TGCGCCAGCGTGGCGGGGGGGCCTACGGAGCAGTTCTTC.

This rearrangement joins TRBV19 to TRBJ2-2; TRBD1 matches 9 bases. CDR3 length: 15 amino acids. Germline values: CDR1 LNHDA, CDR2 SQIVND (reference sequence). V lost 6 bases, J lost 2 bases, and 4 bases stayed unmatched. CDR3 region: CASSNRGLNTGELFF. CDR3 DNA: TGTGCCAGTAGCAACAGGGGGCTAAACACCGGGGAGCTGTTTTTT.

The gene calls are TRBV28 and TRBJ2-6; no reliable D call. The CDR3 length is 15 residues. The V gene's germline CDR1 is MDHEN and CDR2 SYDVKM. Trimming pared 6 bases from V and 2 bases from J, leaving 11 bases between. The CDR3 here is CASSRNGAGANVLTF. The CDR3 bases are TGTGCCAGCAGCCGGAATGGGGCTGGGGCCAACGTCCTGACTTTC.

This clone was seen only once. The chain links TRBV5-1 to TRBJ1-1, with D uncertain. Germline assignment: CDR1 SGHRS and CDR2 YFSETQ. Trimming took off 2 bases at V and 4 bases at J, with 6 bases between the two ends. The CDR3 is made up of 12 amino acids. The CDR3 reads CASSLPGTEAFF. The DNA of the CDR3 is TGCGCCAGCAGCTTACCGGGCACTGAAGCTTTCTTT.

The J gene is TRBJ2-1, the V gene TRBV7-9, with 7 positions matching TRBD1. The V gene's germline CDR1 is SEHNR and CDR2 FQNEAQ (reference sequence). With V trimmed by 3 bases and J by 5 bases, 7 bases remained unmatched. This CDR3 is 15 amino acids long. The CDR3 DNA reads TGTGCCAGCAGCTTGACAGGGCAAAAGAACAATGAGCAGTTCTTC. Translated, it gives CASSLTGQKNNEQFF.

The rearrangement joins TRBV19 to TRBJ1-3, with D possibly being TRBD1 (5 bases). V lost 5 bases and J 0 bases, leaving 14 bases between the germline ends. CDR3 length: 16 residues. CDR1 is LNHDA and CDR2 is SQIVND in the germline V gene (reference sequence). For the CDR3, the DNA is TGTGCCAGTAGTCCTAAGGGACGGAGCTCTGGAAACACCATATATTTT. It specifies CASSPKGRSSGNTIYF. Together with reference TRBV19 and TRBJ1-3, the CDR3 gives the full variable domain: DGGITQSPKYLFRKEGQNVTLSCEQNLNHDAMYWYRQDPGQGLRLIYYSQIVNDFQKGDIAEGYSVSREKKESFPLTVTSAQKNPTAFYLCASSPKGRSSGNTIYFGEGSWLTVV.

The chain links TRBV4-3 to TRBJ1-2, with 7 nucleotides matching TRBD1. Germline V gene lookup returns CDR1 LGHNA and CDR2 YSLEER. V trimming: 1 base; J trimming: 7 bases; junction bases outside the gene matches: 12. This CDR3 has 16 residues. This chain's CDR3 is CASSQVFQGGPSGYTF. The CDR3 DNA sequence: TGCGCCAGCAGCCAAGTTTTTCAGGGGGGACCCTCTGGCTACACCTTC.

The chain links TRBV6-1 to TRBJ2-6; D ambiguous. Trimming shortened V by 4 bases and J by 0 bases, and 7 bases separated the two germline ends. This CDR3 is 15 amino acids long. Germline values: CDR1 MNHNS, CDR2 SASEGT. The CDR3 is CASSVVISGANVLTF. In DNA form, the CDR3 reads TGTGCCAGCAGTGTAGTAATCTCTGGGGCCAACGTCCTGACTTTC.

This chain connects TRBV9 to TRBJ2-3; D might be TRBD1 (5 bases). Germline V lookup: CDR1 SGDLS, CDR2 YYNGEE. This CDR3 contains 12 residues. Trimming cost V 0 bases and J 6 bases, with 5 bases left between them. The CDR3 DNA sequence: TGTGCCAGCAGCGTAGACAGGGATACGCAGTATTTT. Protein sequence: CASSVDRDTQYF. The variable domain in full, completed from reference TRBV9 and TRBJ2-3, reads DSGVTQTPKHLITATGQRVTLRCSPRSGDLSVYWYQQSLDQGLQFLIQYYNGEERAKGNILERFSAQQFPDLHSELNLSSLELGDSALYFCASSVDRDTQYFGPGTRLTVL.

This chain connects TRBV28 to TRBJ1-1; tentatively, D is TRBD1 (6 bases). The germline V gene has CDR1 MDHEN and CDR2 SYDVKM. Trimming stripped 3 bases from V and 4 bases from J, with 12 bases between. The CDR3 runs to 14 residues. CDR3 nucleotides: TGTGCCAGCAGTTTGGGACATCGGGGCACTGAAGCTTTCTTT. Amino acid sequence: CASSLGHRGTEAFF. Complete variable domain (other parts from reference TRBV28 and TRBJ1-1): DVKVTQSSRYLVKRTGEKVFLECVQDMDHENMFWYRQDPGLGLRLIYFSYDVKMKEKGDIPEGYSVSREKKERFSLILESASTNQTSMYLCASSLGHRGTEAFFGQGTRLTVV.

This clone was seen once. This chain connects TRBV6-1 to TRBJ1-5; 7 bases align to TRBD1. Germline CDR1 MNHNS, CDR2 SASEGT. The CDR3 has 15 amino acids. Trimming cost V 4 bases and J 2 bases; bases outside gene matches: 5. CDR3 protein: CASSVSQGRNQPQHF. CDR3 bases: TGTGCCAGCAGTGTTTCACAGGGGCGCAATCAGCCCCAGCATTTT.

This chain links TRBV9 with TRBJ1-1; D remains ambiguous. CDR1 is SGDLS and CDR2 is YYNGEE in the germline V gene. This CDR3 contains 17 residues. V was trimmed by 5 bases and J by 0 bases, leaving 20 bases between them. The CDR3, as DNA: TGTGCCAGCAGGGGAGGGAGCCCCACACCCTTGAACACTGAAGCTTTCTTT. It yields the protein CASRGGSPTPLNTEAFF.

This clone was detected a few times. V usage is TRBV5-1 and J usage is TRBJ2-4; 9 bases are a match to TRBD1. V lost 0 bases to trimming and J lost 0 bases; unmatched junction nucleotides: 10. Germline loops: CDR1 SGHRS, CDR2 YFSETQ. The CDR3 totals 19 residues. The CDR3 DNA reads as TGCGCCAGCAGCTTGGAATATGGGGGACAGGGTCCAGCCAAAAACATTCAGTACTTC. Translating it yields CASSLEYGGQGPAKNIQYF.

CDR3 DNA: TGTGCCATCAACACAGGTCCGAACACCGGGGAGCTGTTTTTT. Protein sequence: CAINTGPNTGELFF. The rearrangement uses TRBV10-3 and TRBJ2-2, with D tentatively TRBD1 (5 bases). The V end lost 7 bases, the J end lost 0 bases, and 9 bases lay between the germline ends. The germline V gene encodes CDR1 ENHRY and CDR2 SYGVKD. The length of the CDR3 is 14 residues.

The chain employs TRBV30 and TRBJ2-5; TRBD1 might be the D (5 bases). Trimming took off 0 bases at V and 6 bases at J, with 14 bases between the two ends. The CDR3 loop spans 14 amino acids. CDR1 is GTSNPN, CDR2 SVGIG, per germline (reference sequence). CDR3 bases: TGTGCCTGGAGTGTTTTCGGAGCAGGGAAGACCCAGTACTTC. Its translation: CAWSVFGAGKTQYF.